This is a list of T cell receptor beta chains from one sample in a study of blood T cell repertoires in COVID-19. Produced via immunoSEQ multiplex PCR; TCRdb's table is partial and in-frame only. The sample comprises 80,000 to 100,000 clones, roughly 80% of which are singletons, and approximately 11% rests with the top ten. Sequenced material: peripheral blood. Every receptor here comes from a man between 65 and 85 years old with active or convalescent COVID-19. Each CDR3 is given with its conserved first and last residue. D genes are given only for firm matches.

j_call | d_call | v_call | cdr3_aa
TRBJ1-3 | . | TRBV10-3 | CAITKQESSGNTIYF
TRBJ2-2 | TRBD2 | TRBV5-1 | CASSSGGPTGELFF
TRBJ1-6 | . | TRBV6-5 | CASSWSYSSYNSPLHF
TRBJ1-4 | TRBD1 | TRBV18 | CASSPKTGGDEKLFF
TRBJ2-3 | TRBD1 | TRBV5-1 | CASSSDRATDTQYF
TRBJ2-5 | TRBD2 | TRBV5-4 | CASSLKRGGGDQYF
TRBJ1-2 | . | TRBV2 | CASSAEGGGGGYTF
TRBJ1-1 | . | TRBV29-1 | CSAIMNTEAFF
TRBJ1-6 | . | TRBV2 | CASTVQGRNSPLHF
TRBJ2-2 | . | TRBV30 | CAWSRSALGVGELFF
TRBJ1-1 | TRBD1 | TRBV5-1 | CASSLAGQGAFF
TRBJ1-2 | . | TRBV6-5 | CASSYIAGNYGYTF
TRBJ2-1 | . | TRBV29-1 | CSVEVYSDEQFF
TRBJ2-2 | . | TRBV5-1 | CASSLDGHNTGELFF
TRBJ2-7 | TRBD2 | TRBV10-3 | CAISEPGGQYF
TRBJ2-7 | . | TRBV5-6 | CASSLGQSYEQYF
TRBJ1-2 | TRBD1 | TRBV7-9 | CASSIDRGLLGAYGYTF
TRBJ2-7 | TRBD1 | TRBV6-5 | CATRDSSYEQYF
TRBJ1-5 | . | TRBV5-6 | CASSLDSSNQPQHF
TRBJ1-2 | . | TRBV12-3/TRBV12-4 | CASSEEPGGYTF
TRBJ2-7 | TRBD1 | TRBV7-9 | CASSRQGVYEQYF
TRBJ1-2 | . | TRBV15 | CATSRGGDYGYTF
TRBJ2-5 | TRBD1 | TRBV18 | CASSGTAQETQYF
TRBJ2-7 | TRBD2 | TRBV6-1 | CASSESGGAIYEQYF
TRBJ1-4 | . | TRBV2 | CASRDSGKVLNEKLFF
TRBJ1-6 | . | TRBV5-4 | CASRINTPGSPLHF
TRBJ2-1 | TRBD2 | TRBV7-6 | CASSSSGSSGNEQFF
TRBJ1-2 | . | TRBV30 | CAWTRVSSTVGYTF
TRBJ1-2 | TRBD1 | TRBV3-1/TRBV3-2 | CASSPETGEYGYTF
TRBJ2-2 | . | TRBV7-2 | CASSWGRSGELFF
TRBJ1-2 | . | TRBV6-5 | CASSPEVTANYGYTF
TRBJ1-5 | TRBD1 | TRBV28 | CASSHRGGQPQHF
TRBJ2-5 | . | TRBV4-3 | CASPQGFPETQYF
TRBJ2-1 | TRBD1 | TRBV25-1 | CASSEFEGQVDNEQFF
TRBJ2-2 | TRBD2 | TRBV30 | CAWSVYPSGGRAGELFF
TRBJ1-5 | . | TRBV4-2 | CASSQESTLNQPQHF
TRBJ2-6 | TRBD1 | TRBV6-5 | CASSQGAEGANVLTF
TRBJ2-7 | . | TRBV19 | CASITCQGSSYEQYF
TRBJ2-5 | . | TRBV5-1 | CASSSLRGETQYF
TRBJ2-3 | . | TRBV7-2 | CASSLALRGTDTQYF
TRBJ1-1 | . | TRBV6-5 | CASLGGHSTEAFF